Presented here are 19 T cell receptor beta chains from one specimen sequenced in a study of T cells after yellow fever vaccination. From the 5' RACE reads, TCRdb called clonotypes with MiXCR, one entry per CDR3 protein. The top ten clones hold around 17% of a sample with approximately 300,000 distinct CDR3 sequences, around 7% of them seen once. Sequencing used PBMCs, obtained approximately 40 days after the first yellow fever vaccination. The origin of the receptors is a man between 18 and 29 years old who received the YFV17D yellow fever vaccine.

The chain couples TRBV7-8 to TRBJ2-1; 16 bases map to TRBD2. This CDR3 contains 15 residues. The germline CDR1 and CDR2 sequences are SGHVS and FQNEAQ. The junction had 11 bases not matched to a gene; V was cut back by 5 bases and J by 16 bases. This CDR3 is CASSLGTSGGGPQFF. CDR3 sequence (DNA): TGTGCCAGCAGCCTCGGGACTAGCGGGGGGGGGCCACAATTCTTC.

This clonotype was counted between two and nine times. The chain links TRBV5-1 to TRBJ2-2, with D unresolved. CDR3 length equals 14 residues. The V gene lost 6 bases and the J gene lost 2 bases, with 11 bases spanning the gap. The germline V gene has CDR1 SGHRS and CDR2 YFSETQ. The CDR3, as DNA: TGCGCCAGCACGACGAACAGCAACACCGGGGAGCTGTTTTTT. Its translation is CASTTNSNTGELFF.

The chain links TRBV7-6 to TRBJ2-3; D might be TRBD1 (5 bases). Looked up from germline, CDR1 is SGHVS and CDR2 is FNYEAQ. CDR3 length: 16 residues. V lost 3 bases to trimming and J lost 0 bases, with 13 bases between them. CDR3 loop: CASSFLQEISTDTQYF. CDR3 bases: TGTGCCAGCAGCTTCCTACAGGAGATTAGCACAGATACGCAGTATTTT.

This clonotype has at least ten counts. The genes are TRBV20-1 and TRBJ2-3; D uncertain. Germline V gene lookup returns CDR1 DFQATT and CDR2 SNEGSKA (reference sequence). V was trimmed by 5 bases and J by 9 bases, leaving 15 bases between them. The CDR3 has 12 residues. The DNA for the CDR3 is TGCAGTGCTGGGCCTCCCTCGGGCACGCAGTATTTT. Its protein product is CSAGPPSGTQYF.

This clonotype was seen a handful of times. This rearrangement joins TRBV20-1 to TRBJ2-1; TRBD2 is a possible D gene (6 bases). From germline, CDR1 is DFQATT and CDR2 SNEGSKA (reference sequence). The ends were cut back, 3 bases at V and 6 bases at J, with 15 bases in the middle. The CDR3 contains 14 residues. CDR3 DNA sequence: TGCAGTGCTAGGAGCCCTGGGGGGACCAATGAGCAGTTCTTC. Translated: CSARSPGGTNEQFF.

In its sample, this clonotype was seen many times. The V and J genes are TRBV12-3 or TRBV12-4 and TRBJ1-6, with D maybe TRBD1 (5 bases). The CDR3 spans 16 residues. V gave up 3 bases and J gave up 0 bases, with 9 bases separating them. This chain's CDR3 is CASSFGQSSYNSPLHF. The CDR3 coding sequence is TGTGCCAGCAGTTTTGGACAAAGCTCCTATAATTCACCCCTCCACTTT.

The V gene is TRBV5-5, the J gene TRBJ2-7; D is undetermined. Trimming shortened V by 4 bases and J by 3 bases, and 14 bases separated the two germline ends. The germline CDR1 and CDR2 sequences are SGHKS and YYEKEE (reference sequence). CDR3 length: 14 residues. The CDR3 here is CASSPGLGCYEQYF. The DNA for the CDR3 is TGTGCCAGCAGCCCTGGGCTAGGCTGCTACGAGCAGTACTTC. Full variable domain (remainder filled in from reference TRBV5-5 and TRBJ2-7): DAGVTQSPTHLIKTRGQQVTLRCSPISGHKSVSWYQQVLGQGPQFIFQYYEKEERGRGNFPDRFSARQFPNYSSELNVNALLLGDSALYLCASSPGLGCYEQYFGPGTRLTVT.

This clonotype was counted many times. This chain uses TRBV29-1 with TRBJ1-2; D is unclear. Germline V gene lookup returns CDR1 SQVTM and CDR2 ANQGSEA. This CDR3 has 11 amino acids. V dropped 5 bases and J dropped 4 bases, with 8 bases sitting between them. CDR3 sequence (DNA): TGCAGCGTTTGGGCGGCCTATGGCTACACCTTC. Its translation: CSVWAAYGYTF.

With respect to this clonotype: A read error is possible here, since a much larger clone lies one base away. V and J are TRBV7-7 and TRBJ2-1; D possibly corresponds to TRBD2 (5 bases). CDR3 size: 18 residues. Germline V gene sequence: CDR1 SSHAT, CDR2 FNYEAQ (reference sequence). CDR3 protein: CASSLVAHREEGYNVQFF. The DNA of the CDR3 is TGTGCCAGCAGCTTAGTAGCACATCGGGAAGAAGGCTACAATGTGCAGTTCTTC.

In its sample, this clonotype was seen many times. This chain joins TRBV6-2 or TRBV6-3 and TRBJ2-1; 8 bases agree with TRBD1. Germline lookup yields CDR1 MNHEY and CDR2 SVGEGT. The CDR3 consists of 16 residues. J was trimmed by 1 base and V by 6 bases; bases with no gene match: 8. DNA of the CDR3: TGTGCCAGCAGAACCTACAGGGGGGAATCCTACAATGAGCAGTTCTTC. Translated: CASRTYRGESYNEQFF.

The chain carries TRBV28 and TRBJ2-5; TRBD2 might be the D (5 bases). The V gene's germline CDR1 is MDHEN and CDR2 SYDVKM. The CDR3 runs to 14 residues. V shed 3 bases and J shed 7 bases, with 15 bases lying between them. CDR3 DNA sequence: TGTGCCAGCAGTTTTTCGGGAAGTCTGGGGACCCAGTACTTC. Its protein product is CASSFSGSLGTQYF. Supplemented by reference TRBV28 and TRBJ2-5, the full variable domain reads DVKVTQSSRYLVKRTGEKVFLECVQDMDHENMFWYRQDPGLGLRLIYFSYDVKMKEKGDIPEGYSVSREKKERFSLILESASTNQTSMYLCASSFSGSLGTQYFGPGTRLLVL.

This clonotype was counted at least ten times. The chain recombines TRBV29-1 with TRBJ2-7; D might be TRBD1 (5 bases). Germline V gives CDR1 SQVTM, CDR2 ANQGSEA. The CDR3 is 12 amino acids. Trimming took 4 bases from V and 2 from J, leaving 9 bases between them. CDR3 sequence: CSVADRAYEQYF. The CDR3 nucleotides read TGCAGCGTTGCCGACAGAGCCTACGAGCAGTACTTC.

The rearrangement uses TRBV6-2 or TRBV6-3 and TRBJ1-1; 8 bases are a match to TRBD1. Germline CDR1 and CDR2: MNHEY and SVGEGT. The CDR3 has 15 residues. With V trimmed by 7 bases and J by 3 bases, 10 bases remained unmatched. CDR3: CASTPSDRDYTEAFF. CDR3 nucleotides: TGTGCCAGCACCCCCTCGGACAGGGATTACACTGAAGCTTTCTTT.

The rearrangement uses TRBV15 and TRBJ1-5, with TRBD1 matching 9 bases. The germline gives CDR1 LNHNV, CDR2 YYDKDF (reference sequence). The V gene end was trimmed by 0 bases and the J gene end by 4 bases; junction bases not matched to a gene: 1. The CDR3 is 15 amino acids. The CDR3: CATSRDGTGNQPQHF. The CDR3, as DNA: TGTGCCACCAGCAGAGATGGGACAGGGAATCAGCCCCAGCATTTT.

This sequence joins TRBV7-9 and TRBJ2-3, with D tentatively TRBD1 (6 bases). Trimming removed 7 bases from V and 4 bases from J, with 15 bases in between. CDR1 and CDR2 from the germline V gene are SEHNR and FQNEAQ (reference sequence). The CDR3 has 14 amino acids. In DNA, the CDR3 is TGTGCCAGCACCCAGGGTGGGGGCGCAGATACGCAGTATTTT. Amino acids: CASTQGGGADTQYF.

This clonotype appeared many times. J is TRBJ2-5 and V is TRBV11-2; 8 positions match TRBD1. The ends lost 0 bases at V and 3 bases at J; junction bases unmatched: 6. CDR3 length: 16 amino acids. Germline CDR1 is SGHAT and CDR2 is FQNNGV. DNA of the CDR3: TGTGCCAGCAGCTTAGATGGCAGGGGGCGGGAAGAGACCCAGTACTTC. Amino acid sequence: CASSLDGRGREETQYF.

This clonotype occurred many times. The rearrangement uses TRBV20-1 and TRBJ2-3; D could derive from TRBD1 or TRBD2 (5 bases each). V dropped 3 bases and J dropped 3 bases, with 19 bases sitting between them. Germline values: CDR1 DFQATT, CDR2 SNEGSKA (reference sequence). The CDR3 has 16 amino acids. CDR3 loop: CSASRFSGRETDTQYF. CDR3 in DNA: TGCAGTGCTAGCCGATTCTCGGGACGAGAGACAGATACGCAGTATTTT.

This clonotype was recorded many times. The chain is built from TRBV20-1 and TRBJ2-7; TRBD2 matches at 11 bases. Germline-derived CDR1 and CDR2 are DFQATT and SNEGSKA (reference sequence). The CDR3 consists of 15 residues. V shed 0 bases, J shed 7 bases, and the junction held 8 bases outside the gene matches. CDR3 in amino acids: CSARDRQLAGVEQYF. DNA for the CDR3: TGCAGTGCTAGAGATAGGCAACTAGCGGGGGTTGAGCAGTACTTC.

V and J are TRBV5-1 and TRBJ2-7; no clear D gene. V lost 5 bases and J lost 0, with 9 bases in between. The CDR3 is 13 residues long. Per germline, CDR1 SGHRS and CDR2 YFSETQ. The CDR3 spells CASSSVLSYEQYF. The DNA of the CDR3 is TGCGCCAGCAGTAGTGTCCTCTCCTACGAGCAGTACTTC.